The rows below give T cell receptor beta chains drawn from one sample of a study of cytomegalovirus exposure and HLA in healthy donors. The assay was immunoSEQ multiplex PCR, and TCRdb's table has in-frame clones only and misses some. This table holds some 150,000 clones, more than 75% found once. Sequences were obtained from PBMCs. The origin of the receptors is a woman aged 45-65 years in good health and CMV-seropositive. CDR3s leave out the opening cysteine and the closing phenylalanine or tryptophan. Some rows have no size entry. The others give once, few or many, or a class for an expanded clone.

size: NA; V: TRBV7-9; CDR3: ASGKLAGRGDYEQY
size: NA; V: TRBV6-5; CDR3: ASSPRGYEQY
size: NA; V: TRBV5-1; CDR3: ASSLLTGGDNSPLH
size: NA; V: TRBV2; CDR3: ASSGQGVKLF
size: NA; V: TRBV5-1; CDR3: ASSLSGGTEAF
size: few; V: TRBV6-5; CDR3: ASSPGQGGTQY
size: NA; V: TRBV11-2; CDR3: ASSPASPSTDTQY
size: NA; V: TRBV11-2; CDR3: ASSLIVLAGELF
size: NA; V: TRBV11-2; CDR3: ASSLALDTQY
size: NA; V: TRBV5-5; CDR3: ASSSRESYNSPLH
size: NA; V: TRBV5-1; CDR3: ASSSGLRTAGYEQY
size: NA; V: TRBV5-4; CDR3: ASRFFSGSNTGELF
size: NA; V: TRBV19; CDR3: ASSMTGLNTEAF
size: once; V: TRBV9; CDR3: ASSARDRPYNEQF
size: NA; V: TRBV7-2; CDR3: ASSLAGSGANVLT
size: once; V: TRBV7-9; CDR3: ASSLVLSTAYEQY
size: NA; V: TRBV2; CDR3: ASRGGWGYGYT
size: NA; V: TRBV9; CDR3: ASSVALGAGNTIY
size: NA; V: TRBV7-9; CDR3: ASSHPGSVNVEQF
size: NA; V: TRBV6-4; CDR3: ASVFREPGLNEQY
size: NA; V: TRBV25-1; CDR3: ASGLAGNSPLH
size: NA; V: TRBV2; CDR3: ASSVNSGKNSGELF
size: once; V: TRBV27; CDR3: ASSPGGRGNQPQH
size: few; V: TRBV5-1; CDR3: ASSLAVVGTDFSYEQY
size: NA; V: TRBV10-3; CDR3: AISEVRSSYNSPLH
size: few; V: TRBV5-1; CDR3: ASSLGQGKGFNTEAF
size: NA; V: TRBV14; CDR3: ASSHRTSGIYEQF
size: NA; V: TRBV4-3; CDR3: ASSQSQGGLYGYT
size: NA; V: TRBV12-5; CDR3: ASGLVGDLRRGTDTQY
size: once; V: TRBV28; CDR3: ASRLRGGGNQPQH
size: NA; V: TRBV12-5; CDR3: ASDKDRLNQPQH